This T cell receptor (beta chain) was sequenced for a study of shared clonotypes between healthy human individuals. Study-wide points: Even with large depth, rarefaction showed that sorted-subset sequencing was incomplete. Among non-shared clonotypes, generation probabilities were lower than among those shared by all four donors.

A word on this clone: What it recognizes is unknown.

Profiled with immunoSEQ multiplex PCR; TCRdb holds only in-frame clones, not every one. Among roughly 2,000,000 clones listed, roughly 94% were seen once. Germline CDR1 reads MDHEN; CDR2 reads SYDVKM. V was pared by 5 bases and J by 2 bases, with 7 bases of the junction left unmatched. The CDR3 runs 15 residues. CD45RO-negative CD8 cells positively selected for CCR7 made up the naive population, which excluded terminally differentiated effector memory CD45RA+ cells. Healthy adults negative for HIV, lacking recent acute infections or vaccinations, served as donors. The chain uses TRBV28 and TRBJ2-5; 8 bases are a match to TRBD1. The sequence was collected from a man between 18 and 35 years old in good health. Sequenced sample: naive CD8+ T cells sorted from blood. CDR3 coding DNA: TGTGCCAGCAGTCTACTGACAGGGGTTCAAGAGACCCAGTACTTC. It is translated as CASSLLTGVQETQYF. The variable domain in full, completed from reference TRBV28 and TRBJ2-5, reads DVKVTQSSRYLVKRTGEKVFLECVQDMDHENMFWYRQDPGLGLRLIYFSYDVKMKEKGDIPEGYSVSREKKERFSLILESASTNQTSMYLCASSLLTGVQETQYFGPGTRLLVL.